This T cell receptor beta chain was recovered during a study of OX40 agonist ivuxolimab in advanced cancers. Study-wide context: Ivuxolimab doses were 0.01, 0.1, 0.3, 1.5, 3 or 10 mg/kg every 2 weeks. Three patients got partial responses; one had hepatocellular carcinoma and two had cutaneous melanoma. Patients in dose escalation had liver, melanoma, kidney or head and neck cancers. Regarding the study as a whole: On average, a greater number of expanded clones characterised CD8+ T cells relative to CD4+.

Clones were sequenced by immunoSEQ multiplex PCR, and TCRdb holds only the in-frame ones, with some missing. The repertoire has some 99,000 clones, around 94% of them found once; the top ten carry about 0.18%. V was cut by 5 bases and J by 2 bases, with 16 bases left in between. CDR1 SEHNR and CDR2 FQNEAQ come from the germline V gene (reference sequence). This CDR3 is built from 15 residues. This clone appeared a single time. Antigen specificity is unknown. The J gene is TRBJ2-7, the V gene TRBV7-9; D perhaps matches TRBD1 (6 bases). This specimen consisted of CD4+ or CD8+ T cells sorted from blood, obtained in a trial of the OX40 agonist ivuxolimab. This sequence was found in an adult with an advanced solid tumor such as melanoma, head and neck, liver or kidney cancer. The CDR3 region is CASSPSDRKTYEQYF. CDR3 DNA sequence: TGTGCCAGCAGCCCCTCGGACAGAAAGACCTACGAGCAGTACTTC.